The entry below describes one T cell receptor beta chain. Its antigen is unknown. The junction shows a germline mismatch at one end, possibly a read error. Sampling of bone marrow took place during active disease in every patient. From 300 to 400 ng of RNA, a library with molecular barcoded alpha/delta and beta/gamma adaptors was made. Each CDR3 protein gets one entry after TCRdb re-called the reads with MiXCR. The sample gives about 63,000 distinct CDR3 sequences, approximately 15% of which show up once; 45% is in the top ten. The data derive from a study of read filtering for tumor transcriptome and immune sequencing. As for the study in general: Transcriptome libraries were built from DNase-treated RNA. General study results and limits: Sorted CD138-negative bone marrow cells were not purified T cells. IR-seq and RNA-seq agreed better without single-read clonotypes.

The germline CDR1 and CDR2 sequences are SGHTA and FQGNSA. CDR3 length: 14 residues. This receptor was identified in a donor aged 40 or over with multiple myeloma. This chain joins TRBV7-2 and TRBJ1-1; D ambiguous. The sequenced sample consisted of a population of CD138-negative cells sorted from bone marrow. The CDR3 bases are TGTGCCAGCGGCTTAAGTGTGAAGAACACTGAAGCTCTCTTT. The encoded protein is CASGLSVKNTEALF.